The next 22 T cell receptor beta chains were all read from a single sample in a study of T cell repertoires in cytomegalovirus infection. Using its own MiXCR run on the reads, TCRdb lists one record per CDR3 protein. The sample shows under 850,000 distinct CDR3 sequences, roughly 35% of them seen only once. The specimen sequenced was PBMCs. All receptors derive from a human donor in good health (CMV status not recorded). Some clones in this sample may be carry-over from other donors' samples.

There are a few counts of this clonotype. The chain employs TRBV12-3 or TRBV12-4 and TRBJ2-3, with 7 bases aligning to TRBD2. V shed 6 bases, J shed 0 bases, and the junction held 15 bases outside the gene matches. CDR3 size: 18 residues. The CDR3 loop is CASSYTRKRGASTDTQYF. The CDR3 coding sequence is TGTGCCAGCAGCTACACCCGTAAGCGGGGAGCTAGCACAGATACGCAGTATTTT.

V is TRBV28 and J is TRBJ2-2; the D call may be TRBD1 or TRBD2 (5 bases each). The CDR3 totals 17 residues. Trimming stripped 3 bases from V and 5 bases from J, with 19 bases between. In germline, CDR1 is MDHEN, CDR2 SYDVKM. The CDR3 bases are TGTGCCAGCAGTTTCCTTCTCCGGGACCAAACAACCGGGGAGCTGTTTTTT. Encoded protein: CASSFLLRDQTTGELFF.

The chain employs TRBV28 and TRBJ1-6, with 11 positions matching TRBD1. With 2 bases clipped from V and 6 bases from J, the junction kept 9 bases outside the gene matches. This CDR3 is 18 amino acids long. Germline V gives CDR1 MDHEN, CDR2 SYDVKM. CDR3 in DNA: TGTGCCAGCAGTTTACCTAATACCGGGACAGGGGGTAATTCACCCCTCCACTTT. Its translation is CASSLPNTGTGGNSPLHF.

The chain recombines TRBV12-3 or TRBV12-4 with TRBJ2-1; TRBD2 agrees at 10 bases. The CDR3 runs to 16 residues. V trimming: 6 bases; J trimming: 5 bases; junction bases outside the gene matches: 10. For the CDR3, the DNA is TGTGCCAGCAGCCACATAGCGGGAGGCGGGCACAATGAGCAGTTCTTC. It translates to CASSHIAGGGHNEQFF.

The sample holds a few counts of this clonotype. The chain joins TRBV7-8 to TRBJ2-1; 14 positions agree with TRBD2. Germline CDR1 and CDR2: SGHVS and FQNEAQ. This CDR3 has 18 amino acids. V dropped 4 bases and J dropped 3; count of bases not matched to a gene: 8. The CDR3 region has the DNA TGTGCCAGCAGCTCGGGACTAGCGGGAGCGACGGTCTACAATGAGCAGTTCTTC. Translating it yields CASSSGLAGATVYNEQFF. Looking up the rest from reference TRBV7-8 and TRBJ2-1 gives the full variable domain: GAGVSQSPRYKVAKRGQDVALRCDPISGHVSLFWYQQALGQGPEFLTYFQNEAQLDKSGLPSDRFFAERPEGSVSTLKIQRTQQEDSAVYLCASSSGLAGATVYNEQFFGPGTRLTVL.

The rearrangement uses TRBV10-3 and TRBJ2-7; possibly TRBD1 or TRBD2 for D (5 bases each). The CDR3 loop spans 15 amino acids. The V gene lost 6 bases and the J gene lost 1 base, with 16 bases spanning the gap. CDR1 is ENHRY, CDR2 SYGVKD, per germline. CDR3 loop: CAIRDPGRISYEQYF. The CDR3 DNA reads TGTGCCATCAGAGATCCGGGACGGATTTCCTACGAGCAGTACTTC.

V is TRBV6-8 and J is TRBJ1-5; no reliable D call. V dropped 5 bases and J dropped 6 bases, with 5 bases sitting between them. This CDR3 spans 11 amino acids. Germline V gene sequence: CDR1 MNHGY, CDR2 SAAAGT. Written as DNA, the CDR3 is TGTGCCAGCAGTGTAGGTCAGCCCCAGCATTTT. Its protein product is CASSVGQPQHF.

This clonotype was detected only a few times. V is TRBV28 and J is TRBJ2-3; 7 bases are a match to TRBD2. From germline, CDR1 is MDHEN and CDR2 SYDVKM. The CDR3 spans 16 residues. V gave up 6 bases and J gave up 4 bases; unmatched junction bases: 13. The CDR3 protein is CASRGPGGSSADTQYF. The CDR3 coding sequence is TGTGCCAGCAGGGGGCCCGGGGGGAGTAGTGCAGATACGCAGTATTTT.

This clonotype was picked up a small number of times. The chain recombines TRBV27 with TRBJ1-2; a weak D match, TRBD1 (6 bases). CDR3 size: 16 residues. In germline, CDR1 is MNHEY, CDR2 SMNVEV (reference sequence). V was trimmed by 6 bases and J by 5 bases, leaving 22 bases between them. The CDR3 sequence: CASRFQRSDSEYGYTF. As DNA, the CDR3 is TGTGCCAGCAGATTCCAGCGGTCGGACAGCGAATATGGCTACACCTTC.

This clonotype has a count of ten or more. This chain connects TRBV7-6 to TRBJ1-3; possibly TRBD1 for D (5 bases). Germline V gene sequence: CDR1 SGHVS, CDR2 FNYEAQ. V lost 1 base and J 4 bases, leaving 11 bases between the germline ends. There are 15 residues in the CDR3. CDR3 loop: CASSLVSGIGNTIYF. The CDR3 region has the DNA TGTGCCAGCAGCTTAGTTTCAGGGATCGGAAACACCATATATTTT.

V usage is TRBV27 and J usage is TRBJ2-1; D is possibly TRBD2 (6 bases). Germline assignment: CDR1 MNHEY and CDR2 SMNVEV (reference sequence). This CDR3 has 20 amino acids. V dropped 4 bases and J dropped 5 bases, with 30 bases sitting between them. CDR3 loop: CASSSWALLVGSGDHNEQFF. The CDR3 DNA follows: TGTGCCAGCAGTTCATGGGCCCTCTTAGTGGGTAGCGGTGATCACAATGAGCAGTTCTTC.

This clonotype was seen a handful of times. The rearrangement joins TRBV12-3 or TRBV12-4 to TRBJ2-7, with D unclear. This CDR3 is built from 13 residues. The germline V and J ends were trimmed by 6 bases and 5 bases, with 14 bases remaining between them. CDR3 region: CASSPAGLNEQYF. The CDR3, as DNA: TGTGCCAGCAGCCCCGCTGGGTTGAACGAGCAGTACTTC.

J is TRBJ1-2 and V is TRBV7-9; 7 bases are shared with TRBD1. Germline CDR1 is SEHNR and CDR2 is FQNEAQ (reference sequence). Trimming cost V 5 bases and J 8 bases; bases outside gene matches: 20. This CDR3 has 17 residues. The CDR3 region has the DNA TGTGCCAGCAGCCCTCAATCCTCCCATTTGACAGGGCGAGGCTACACCTTC. Its translation: CASSPQSSHLTGRGYTF.

V is TRBV6-2 or TRBV6-3 and J is TRBJ2-7; 7 nucleotides align to TRBD1. The V segment lost 6 bases and the J segment 4 bases; nucleotides outside the gene matches: 12. The CDR3 has 15 residues. The germline CDR1 and CDR2 sequences are MNHEY and SVGEGT. Written as DNA, the CDR3 is TGTGCCAGCAGCTATTTCGACAGGGTGGGTTACGAGCAGTACTTC. The encoded protein is CASSYFDRVGYEQYF.

This clonotype was observed a few times. The chain employs TRBV12-3 or TRBV12-4 and TRBJ1-1; unclear D gene. Trimming stripped 8 bases from V and 0 bases from J, with 13 bases between. The CDR3 length is 14 residues. The CDR3 DNA follows: TGTGCCAGCTATCAACACCTCTTGAACACTGAAGCTTTCTTT. Its translation: CASYQHLLNTEAFF.

The V call is TRBV7-2, the J call TRBJ2-5; 14 nucleotides line up with TRBD2. The CDR3 consists of 16 residues. Germline CDR1 is SGHTA and CDR2 is FQGNSA. Trimming removed 6 bases from V and 0 bases from J; junction bases left unmatched: 3. The CDR3 nucleotides are TGTGCCAGCAGTAGACTAGCGGGAGGGTACCAAGAGACCCAGTACTTC. Translating it yields CASSRLAGGYQETQYF.

This clonotype was counted a few times. The J gene is TRBJ1-2, the V gene TRBV28, with 11 bases fitting TRBD1. There are 13 residues in the CDR3. Germline assignment: CDR1 MDHEN and CDR2 SYDVKM. V gave up 7 bases and J gave up 6 bases; unmatched junction bases: 4. Here the CDR3 DNA reads TGTGCCAGCACCCGGACAGGGGGCGATGGCTACACCTTC. This translates into CASTRTGGDGYTF.

The chain carries TRBV7-9 and TRBJ1-3; D not certain. V lost 2 bases, J lost 2 bases, and 7 bases lay in between. The CDR3 sequence is 14 residues long. Germline lookup yields CDR1 SEHNR and CDR2 FQNEAQ (reference sequence). The CDR3 DNA reads TGTGCCAGCAGCTTATCACTCCCTGGAAACACCATATATTTT. It translates to CASSLSLPGNTIYF.

This clonotype has just a few counts. The chain is built from TRBV6-5 and TRBJ1-3; D may be TRBD1 (5 bases). This CDR3 region has 14 residues. Between the trimmed V and J ends, which lost 5 bases and 3 bases, there was a span of 11 bases. Germline-derived CDR1 and CDR2 are MNHEY and SVGAGI. The CDR3, as DNA: TGTGCCAGCAGTCGGGGGACTTTTGGAAACACCATATATTTT. Residues: CASSRGTFGNTIYF.

The chain joins TRBV7-9 to TRBJ1-1; the D gene is possibly TRBD1 (6 bases). The V gene lost 5 bases and the J gene lost 6 bases, with 13 bases spanning the gap. The length of the CDR3 is 13 residues. Germline V lookup: CDR1 SEHNR, CDR2 FQNEAQ (reference sequence). Written as DNA, the CDR3 is TGTGCCAGCAGCGCCCCGGGGGCCCCTGAAGCTTTCTTT. As protein: CASSAPGAPEAFF.

Regarding this clonotype: One end of the junction is discordant with germline, which a read error may explain. J is TRBJ1-5 and V is TRBV28; the D is unclear. The CDR3 runs 11 residues. CDR1 and CDR2 (germline): MDHEN, SYDVKM. The chain's CDR3 is CASSSLQPPHF. The DNA for the CDR3 is TGTGCCAGTAGCTCCCTTCAGCCCCCGCATTTT.

In this sample, this clonotype turned up many times. The rearrangement joins TRBV6-1 to TRBJ1-1, with D possibly TRBD1 on 5 matching bases. The CDR3 runs 12 residues. Germline CDR1 and CDR2: MNHNS and SASEGT. V shed 7 bases and J shed 2 bases, with 8 bases lying between them. The CDR3 here is CASNTGNTEAFF. The CDR3 DNA is TGTGCCAGCAATACAGGAAACACTGAAGCTTTCTTT.